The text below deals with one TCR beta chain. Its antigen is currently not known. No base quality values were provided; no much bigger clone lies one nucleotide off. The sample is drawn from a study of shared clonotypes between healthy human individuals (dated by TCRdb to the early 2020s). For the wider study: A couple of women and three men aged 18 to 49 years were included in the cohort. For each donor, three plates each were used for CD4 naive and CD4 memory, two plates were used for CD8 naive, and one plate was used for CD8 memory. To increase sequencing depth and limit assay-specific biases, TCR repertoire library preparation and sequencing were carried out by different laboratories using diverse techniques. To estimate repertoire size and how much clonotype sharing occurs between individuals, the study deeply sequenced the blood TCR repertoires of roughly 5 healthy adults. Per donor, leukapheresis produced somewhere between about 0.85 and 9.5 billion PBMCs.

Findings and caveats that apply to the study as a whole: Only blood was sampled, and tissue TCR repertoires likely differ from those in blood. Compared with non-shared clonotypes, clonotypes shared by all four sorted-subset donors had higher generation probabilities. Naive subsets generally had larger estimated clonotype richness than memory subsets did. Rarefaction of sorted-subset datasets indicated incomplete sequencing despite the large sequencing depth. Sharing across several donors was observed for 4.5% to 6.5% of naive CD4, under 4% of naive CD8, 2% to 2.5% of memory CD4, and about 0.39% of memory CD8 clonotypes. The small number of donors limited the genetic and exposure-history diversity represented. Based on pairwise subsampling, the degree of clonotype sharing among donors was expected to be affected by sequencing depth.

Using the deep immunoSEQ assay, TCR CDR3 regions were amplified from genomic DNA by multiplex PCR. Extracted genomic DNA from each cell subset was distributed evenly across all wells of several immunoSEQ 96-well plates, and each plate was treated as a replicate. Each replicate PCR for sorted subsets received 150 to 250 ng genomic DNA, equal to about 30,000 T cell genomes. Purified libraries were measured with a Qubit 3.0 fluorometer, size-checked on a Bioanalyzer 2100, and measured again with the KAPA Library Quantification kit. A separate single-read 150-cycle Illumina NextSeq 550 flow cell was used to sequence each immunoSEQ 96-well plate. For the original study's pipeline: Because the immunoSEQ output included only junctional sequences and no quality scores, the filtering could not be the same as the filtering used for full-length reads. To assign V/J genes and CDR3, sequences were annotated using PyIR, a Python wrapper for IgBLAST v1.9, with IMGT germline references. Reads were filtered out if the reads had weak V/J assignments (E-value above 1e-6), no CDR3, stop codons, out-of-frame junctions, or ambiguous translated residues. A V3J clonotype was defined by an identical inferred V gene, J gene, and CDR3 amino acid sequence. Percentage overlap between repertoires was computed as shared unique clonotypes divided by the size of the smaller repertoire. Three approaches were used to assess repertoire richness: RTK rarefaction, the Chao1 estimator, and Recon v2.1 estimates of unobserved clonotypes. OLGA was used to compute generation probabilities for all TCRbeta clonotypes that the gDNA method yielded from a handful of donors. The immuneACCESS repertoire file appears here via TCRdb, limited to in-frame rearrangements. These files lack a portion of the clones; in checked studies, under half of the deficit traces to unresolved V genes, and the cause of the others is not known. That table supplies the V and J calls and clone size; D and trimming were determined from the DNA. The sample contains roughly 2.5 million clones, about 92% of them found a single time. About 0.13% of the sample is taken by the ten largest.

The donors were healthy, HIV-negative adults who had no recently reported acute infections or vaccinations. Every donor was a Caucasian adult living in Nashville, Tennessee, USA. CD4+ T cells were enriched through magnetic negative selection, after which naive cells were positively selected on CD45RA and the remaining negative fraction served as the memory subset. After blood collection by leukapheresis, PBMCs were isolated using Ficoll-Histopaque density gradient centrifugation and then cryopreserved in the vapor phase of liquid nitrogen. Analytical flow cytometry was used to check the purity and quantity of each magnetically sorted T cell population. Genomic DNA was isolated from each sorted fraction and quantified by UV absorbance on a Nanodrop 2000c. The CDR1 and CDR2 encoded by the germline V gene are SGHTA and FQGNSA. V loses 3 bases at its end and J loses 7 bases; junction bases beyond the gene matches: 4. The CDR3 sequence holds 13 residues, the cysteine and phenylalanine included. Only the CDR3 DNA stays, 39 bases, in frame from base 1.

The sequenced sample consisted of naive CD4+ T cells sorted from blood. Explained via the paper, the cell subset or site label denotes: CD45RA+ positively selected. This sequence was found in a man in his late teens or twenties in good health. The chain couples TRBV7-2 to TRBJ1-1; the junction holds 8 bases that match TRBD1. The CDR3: CASSFRQGLEAFF. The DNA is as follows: TGTGCCAGCAGCTTCCGACAGGGGCTTGAAGCTTTCTTT.